The 15 T cell receptor beta chains below were found in one sample sequenced in a study of T cells in Graves' hyperthyroidism and ophthalmopathy. Amplification of TCR beta CDR3 regions was performed using RNA transcripts as template. HTBI primers were used for first-round RT-PCR of the TCR CDR3. MiXCR, run by TCRdb on the multiplex PCR reads, gives a single entry per CDR3 protein. Altogether about 49,000 distinct CDR3 sequences are present, about 54% being singletons, with the ten largest covering approximately 30%. Sequenced input: peripheral blood or thyroid tissue (not recorded which). The receptors stem from a man between 18 and 29 years old with Graves' hyperthyroidism.

This clonotype was observed many times. The chain joins TRBV5-8 to TRBJ2-5; the match to TRBD1 covers 8 bases. Germline V gene lookup returns CDR1 SGHTS and CDR2 YDEGEE. This CDR3 has 15 amino acids. The ends lost 4 bases at V and 5 bases at J; junction bases unmatched: 10. CDR3 sequence reads: CASSRRGQLVETQYF. The CDR3 nucleotides are TGTGCCAGCAGCCGCAGGGGGCAACTTGTCGAGACCCAGTACTTC.

This clonotype was seen ten or more times. The V gene is TRBV5-1, the J gene TRBJ1-2; possibly TRBD1 for D (5 bases). Germline V lookup: CDR1 SGHRS, CDR2 YFSETQ. The CDR3 covers 18 residues. Trimming pared 0 bases from V and 1 base from J, leaving 19 bases between. The CDR3 DNA follows: TGCGCCAGCAGCTTGGATCCTGTGACAGTACTCCTTAACTATGGCTACACCTTC. Translating it yields CASSLDPVTVLLNYGYTF.

This chain links TRBV10-3 with TRBJ2-2; D uncertain. Trimming removed 0 bases at V and 4 bases at J, with 12 bases between. The CDR3 has 16 residues. Germline values: CDR1 ENHRY, CDR2 SYGVKD. The CDR3 region has the DNA TGTGCCATCAGTGAGTCGGAATGGGGTCCCACCGGGGAGCTGTTTTTT. Residues: CAISESEWGPTGELFF.

This clonotype was observed many times. This chain links TRBV19 with TRBJ2-7; possibly TRBD2 for D (5 bases). The germline gives CDR1 LNHDA, CDR2 SQIVND (reference sequence). The V gene lost 4 bases and the J gene lost 5 bases, with 12 bases spanning the gap. The CDR3 is 13 residues long. The CDR3 here is CASSTPWEHEQYF. The CDR3 bases are TGTGCCAGTAGTACTCCTTGGGAGCACGAGCAGTACTTC.

This clonotype was counted ten times or more. V and J are TRBV9 and TRBJ2-7; TRBD2 aligns across 8 bases. Germline V gene lookup returns CDR1 SGDLS and CDR2 YYNGEE. This CDR3 region has 15 residues. The J segment lost 7 bases and the V segment lost 4 bases, leaving 13 bases of the junction unmatched. CDR3 protein: CASSPPNSGVFEQYF. DNA for the CDR3: TGTGCCAGCAGCCCCCCAAATAGCGGGGTATTTGAGCAGTACTTC.

The rearrangement joins TRBV7-2 to TRBJ2-7; D not certain. Germline lookup yields CDR1 SGHTA and CDR2 FQGNSA. The CDR3 length is 14 residues. The V end was cut by 2 bases, the J end by 0 bases, with 8 bases between. Here the CDR3 reads CASSLPGSSYEQYF. The CDR3, as DNA: TGTGCCAGCAGCTTACCAGGAAGCTCCTACGAGCAGTACTTC. The entire variable domain, with the rest obtained from reference TRBV7-2 and TRBJ2-7, is as follows: GAGVSQSPSNKVTEKGKDVELRCDPISGHTALYWYRQSLGQGLEFLIYFQGNSAPDKSGLPSDRFSAERTGGSVSTLTIQRTQQEDSAVYLCASSLPGSSYEQYFGPGTRLTVT.

V usage is TRBV5-1 and J usage is TRBJ1-4, with a weak D call TRBD1 (5 bases). V was cut by 2 bases and J by 7 bases, with 12 bases left in between. The CDR3 runs 14 residues. Per the germline V gene, CDR1 is SGHRS and CDR2 is YFSETQ. DNA for the CDR3: TGCGCCAGCAGCTTTCTTCAGGGACCTGAAAAACTGTTTTTT. Its translation is CASSFLQGPEKLFF.

There are a few counts of this clonotype. At one boundary the junction diverges from the germline segment, which might be a read error. CDR3 loop: CASSHSGQRRYEAFF. In DNA, the CDR3 is TGTGCCAGCAGTCACTCGGGACAGCGACGATATGAAGCTTTCTTT. The chain links TRBV6-6 to TRBJ1-1, with 7 bases aligning to TRBD1. This CDR3 has 15 amino acids. Germline values: CDR1 MNHNY, CDR2 SVGAGI (reference sequence).

This clonotype was observed many times. The gene calls are TRBV29-1 and TRBJ2-5; D tentatively fits TRBD1 or TRBD2 (6 bases each). Trimming took 2 bases from V and 5 from J, leaving 12 bases between them. The CDR3 spans 13 residues. CDR1 SQVTM and CDR2 ANQGSEA come from the germline V gene. CDR3 sequence: CSVERTGRETQYF. In DNA, the CDR3 is TGCAGCGTTGAAAGAACAGGGAGGGAGACCCAGTACTTC.

In its sample, this clonotype was seen many times. The chain combines TRBV28 with TRBJ1-2; no reliable D call. Germline V gives CDR1 MDHEN, CDR2 SYDVKM. This CDR3 region has 12 residues. The V and J ends lost 6 bases and 0 bases respectively, with 5 bases between them. The CDR3 DNA sequence: TGTGCCAGCAGAGAACCTAACTATGGCTACACCTTC. Amino acid sequence: CASREPNYGYTF.

This clonotype has ten or more counts. The chain carries TRBV7-9 and TRBJ2-7, with 8 bases aligning to TRBD1. J lost 6 bases, V lost 1 base, and 5 bases had no gene match. Germline V gene lookup returns CDR1 SEHNR and CDR2 FQNEAQ (reference sequence). This CDR3 contains 14 residues. CDR3 region: CASSLVGTGSEQYF. As DNA, the CDR3 is TGTGCCAGCAGCTTAGTCGGGACAGGAAGCGAGCAGTACTTC.

The gene calls are TRBV19 and TRBJ2-7; 7 bases line up with TRBD1. CDR1 is LNHDA and CDR2 is SQIVND in the germline V gene (reference sequence). The CDR3 is 12 amino acids. The V segment lost 6 bases and the J segment 2 bases; nucleotides outside the gene matches: 1. The CDR3 DNA sequence: TGTGCCAGTAGGAGGGGGCCCTACGAGCAGTACTTC. It yields the protein CASRRGPYEQYF.

The J gene is TRBJ1-1, the V gene TRBV18, with a tentative D call TRBD1 (5 bases). Germline CDR1 reads KGHSH; CDR2 reads LQKENI. Trimming took off 1 base at V and 6 bases at J, with 9 bases between the two ends. The CDR3 sequence is 13 residues long. In DNA form, the CDR3 reads TGTGCCAGCTCACCACTTCCAGGGTCTGAAGCTTTCTTT. Translation: CASSPLPGSEAFF.

This clonotype was seen at least ten times. CDR3 in DNA: TGTGCCTGGAGTTTGACGACAGGGACCTACGAGCAGTACTTC. Its translation is CAWSLTTGTYEQYF. The chain couples TRBV30 to TRBJ2-7; TRBD1 aligns across 7 bases. The CDR3 is made up of 14 amino acids. Germline-derived CDR1 and CDR2 are GTSNPN and SVGIG (reference sequence). J lost 2 bases, V lost 2 bases, and 6 bases had no gene match.

This clonotype was counted many times. This chain connects TRBV20-1 to TRBJ2-2; 7 bases are shared with TRBD2. This CDR3 comprises 16 residues. In germline, CDR1 is DFQATT, CDR2 SNEGSKA (reference sequence). The trim removed 0 bases at V and 2 bases at J, leaving 6 bases unmatched. CDR3 DNA: TGCAGTGCTAGAGATCCCCAGCGGGGAAACACCGGGGAGCTGTTTTTT. Its protein product is CSARDPQRGNTGELFF.